The 24 T cell receptor beta chains below come from one sample, sequenced in a study of cytomegalovirus exposure and HLA in healthy donors. It was with 60 Vbeta and 13 Jbeta primers that the PCR ran. Measured with immunoSEQ multiplex PCR; TCRdb has only the in-frame clones, and not every one. This sample carries tens of thousands of clones, roughly 75% of them seen once, and the ten largest clones take about 2.2%. The sequenced sample was PBMCs. All receptors come from a man aged 40-49 years in good health and CMV-seronegative.

Concerning this clone: The sample carries other DNA sequences with the same CDR3. The chain recombines TRBV29-1 with TRBJ1-2, with D perhaps matching TRBD1 (6 bases). Trimming left V 2 bases short and J 5 bases short, with 6 bases between. CDR1 is SQVTM and CDR2 is ANQGSEA in the germline V gene. CDR3 size: 11 residues. The CDR3: CSVERGYGYTF. The CDR3 region has the DNA TGCAGCGTTGAAAGGGGGTATGGCTACACCTTC.

The chain recombines TRBV4-1 with TRBJ2-7, with 12 nucleotides matching TRBD1. The CDR3 spans 18 residues. V gave up 1 base and J gave up 2 bases; unmatched junction bases: 9. Per the germline V gene, CDR1 is MGHRA and CDR2 is YSYEKL. CDR3 DNA: TGCGCCAGCAGCCAAGGGCCCCTGGGACAGGGGGCGACCTACGAGCAGTACTTC. Translation: CASSQGPLGQGATYEQYF.

This chain uses TRBV5-4 with TRBJ1-1; TRBD1 might be the D (6 bases). The CDR3 runs 16 residues. Deletions cut 2 bases from V and 2 bases from J, with 16 bases between. Looked up from germline, CDR1 is SGHNT and CDR2 is YYREEE (reference sequence). The CDR3 DNA reads TGTGCCAGCAGCTTAGGGGGTTTCGGGTCAAACACTGAAGCTTTCTTT. Its protein product is CASSLGGFGSNTEAFF. Full variable domain (outside the CDR3, taken from reference TRBV5-4 and TRBJ1-1): ETGVTQSPTHLIKTRGQQVTLRCSSQSGHNTVSWYQQALGQGPQFIFQYYREEENGRGNFPPRFSGLQFPNYSSELNVNALELDDSALYLCASSLGGFGSNTEAFFGQGTRLTVV.

The V call is TRBV15, the J call TRBJ2-1; a weak D match, TRBD1 (8 bases). Between the trimmed V and J ends, which lost 9 bases and 6 bases, there was a span of 15 bases. The CDR3 contains 13 residues. CDR1 is LNHNV and CDR2 is YYDKDF in the germline V gene (reference sequence). The CDR3 DNA reads TGTGCCACTAGTCACAGGGGGGGCAATGAGCAGTTCTTC. It is translated as CATSHRGGNEQFF.

The rearrangement joins TRBV29-1 to TRBJ1-1; D call uncertain. The CDR3 loop spans 13 amino acids. The germline CDR1 and CDR2 sequences are SQVTM and ANQGSEA. V was clipped by 1 base and J by 5 bases, with 11 bases between them. Here the CDR3 DNA reads TGCAGCGTTGAAGGAGTGGAGGGTACTGAAGCTTTCTTT. This gives the protein CSVEGVEGTEAFF.

V gene TRBV19 combines with J gene TRBJ1-1; the D gene is possibly TRBD1 (5 bases). There are 14 residues in the CDR3. Trimming pared 7 bases from V and 6 bases from J, leaving 18 bases between. Germline loops: CDR1 LNHDA, CDR2 SQIVND (reference sequence). The CDR3 DNA reads as TGTGCCAGTAAAATAGGGGTGGCGGCCGCTGAAGCTTTCTTT. Amino acid sequence: CASKIGVAAAEAFF.

The gene calls are TRBV28 and TRBJ2-7; 7 nucleotides align to TRBD1. The CDR3 runs 16 residues. Germline assignment: CDR1 MDHEN and CDR2 SYDVKM. V shed 3 bases and J 4 bases; nucleotides not matched to a gene: 12. The CDR3 here is CASSFNGGDSLYEQYF. The CDR3 bases are TGTGCCAGCAGTTTTAACGGTGGGGACAGTTTGTACGAGCAGTACTTC.

The gene calls are TRBV6-5 and TRBJ1-5; TRBD1 is a possible D gene (5 bases). V was trimmed by 0 bases and J by 6 bases, leaving 12 bases between them. The CDR3 totals 15 residues. Germline-derived CDR1 and CDR2 are MNHEY and SVGAGI. This chain's CDR3 is CASSYSQGSGQPQHF. For the CDR3, the DNA is TGTGCCAGCAGTTACTCCCAGGGTTCGGGTCAGCCCCAGCATTTT.

The V and J genes are TRBV5-1 and TRBJ2-5; 13 nucleotides match TRBD2. The CDR3 is 16 amino acids. V gave up 4 bases and J gave up 5 bases; unmatched junction bases: 8. Germline V gives CDR1 SGHRS, CDR2 YFSETQ. The CDR3 bases are TGCGCCAGCAGCCCTCCACTAGCGGGAGGGCAGGAGACCCAGTACTTC. Protein product: CASSPPLAGGQETQYF.

This clone has only a few counts. The J gene is TRBJ2-1, the V gene TRBV7-6; 12 bases fit TRBD2. V lost 5 bases, J lost 5 bases, and 7 bases stayed unmatched. This CDR3 spans 16 amino acids. The V gene's germline CDR1 is SGHVS and CDR2 FNYEAQ. The CDR3 sequence is CASSPRLAGDNNEQFF. In nucleotides, the CDR3 is TGTGCCAGCAGCCCCCGACTAGCGGGGGACAACAATGAGCAGTTCTTC.

The chain employs TRBV29-1 and TRBJ2-2; D is ambiguous. V lost 7 bases and J lost 0, with 9 bases in between. The CDR3 sequence is 13 residues long. From germline, CDR1 is SQVTM and CDR2 ANQGSEA. The chain's CDR3 is CSAYRTNTGELFF. The CDR3 DNA reads as TGCAGCGCCTACCGCACGAACACCGGGGAGCTGTTTTTT.

In regard to this clone: The sample contains more than one DNA sequence encoding this CDR3. V and J are TRBV5-1 and TRBJ1-6; D not resolved. Per germline, CDR1 SGHRS and CDR2 YFSETQ. This CDR3 has 13 residues. V lost 5 bases and J 8 bases, leaving 11 bases between the germline ends. CDR3 residues: CASRPAVDSPLHF. DNA of the CDR3: TGCGCCAGCAGACCAGCGGTAGATTCACCCCTCCACTTT.

The rearrangement joins TRBV6-1 to TRBJ1-5; 10 bases agree with TRBD1. V trimming: 8 bases; J trimming: 2 bases; junction bases outside the gene matches: 6. The germline V gene has CDR1 MNHNS and CDR2 SASEGT. This CDR3 is built from 15 residues. CDR3 protein: CASFIGQGGNQPQHF. CDR3 nucleotides: TGTGCCAGCTTCATCGGACAGGGGGGCAATCAGCCCCAGCATTTT.

The chain uses TRBV7-9 and TRBJ2-7, with TRBD1 matching over 8 bases. The CDR3 runs to 14 residues. Germline CDR1 is SEHNR and CDR2 is FQNEAQ (reference sequence). V shed 5 bases and J 6 bases; nucleotides not matched to a gene: 9. The CDR3 DNA reads TGTGCCAGCAGCAACAGGGGGTTAGGTAGCGAGCAGTACTTC. This sequence encodes CASSNRGLGSEQYF.

V is TRBV27 and J is TRBJ1-5; 8 bases match TRBD1. The V gene end was trimmed by 5 bases and the J gene end by 7 bases; junction bases not matched to a gene: 13. This CDR3 is built from 16 residues. CDR1 MNHEY and CDR2 SMNVEV come from the germline V gene (reference sequence). This CDR3 reads CASSRHQGAPLQPQHF. CDR3 DNA: TGTGCCAGCAGTAGGCACCAGGGGGCGCCGCTGCAGCCCCAGCATTTT.

The chain couples TRBV5-4 to TRBJ1-1; no firm D call. CDR1 is SGHNT, CDR2 YYREEE, per germline (reference sequence). Trimming stripped 6 bases from V and 1 base from J, with 13 bases between. The CDR3 has 14 amino acids. CDR3 DNA sequence: TGTGCCAGCACCCCTGGCGGCCCGAACACTGAAGCTTTCTTT. Protein sequence: CASTPGGPNTEAFF.

The rearrangement links TRBV4-1 to TRBJ2-1; the match to TRBD2 covers 7 bases. Germline CDR1 and CDR2: MGHRA and YSYEKL. The CDR3 covers 16 residues. Trimming at V came to 4 bases and at J to 0 bases, leaving 6 bases not matched to a gene. CDR3 amino acids: CASSLAGASSYNEQFF. For the CDR3, the DNA is TGCGCCAGCAGCCTTGCGGGAGCCAGCTCCTACAATGAGCAGTTCTTC.

This clone has just a few counts. For the CDR3, the DNA is TGTGCCAGCAGCCCCAGGAACCCAATGAACAGTTACACTGAAGCTTTCTTT. It translates to CASSPRNPMNSYTEAFF. This rearrangement joins TRBV7-9 to TRBJ1-1; D gene unclear. The CDR3 loop spans 17 amino acids. The V and J ends lost 5 bases and 3 bases respectively, with 22 bases between them. The germline CDR1 and CDR2 sequences are SEHNR and FQNEAQ (reference sequence).

V gene TRBV19 combines with J gene TRBJ2-7; the match to TRBD1 covers 8 bases. The CDR3 extends over 10 amino acids. Germline CDR1 LNHDA, CDR2 SQIVND (reference sequence). The V and J ends lost 8 bases and 13 bases, in that order; junction bases with no gene match: 7. CDR3 nucleotides: TGTGCCAGTCAAGGACAGGGCCTCTACTTC. It yields the protein CASQGQGLYF.

V and J are TRBV5-1 and TRBJ1-1; weak D call: TRBD1 (6 bases). V was clipped by 4 bases and J by 3 bases, with 16 bases between them. The CDR3 sequence is 15 residues long. The germline gives CDR1 SGHRS, CDR2 YFSETQ. For the CDR3, the DNA is TGCGCCAGCAGCGACCGGGACATAGGGCACACTGAAGCTTTCTTT. Encoded protein: CASSDRDIGHTEAFF.

The chain employs TRBV27 and TRBJ2-2; no clear D. Germline V gene sequence: CDR1 MNHEY, CDR2 SMNVEV (reference sequence). Trimming took off 2 bases at V and 1 base at J, with 5 bases between the two ends. The CDR3 contains 14 residues. The CDR3 DNA reads TGTGCCAGCAGTTTAGCAGTGAACACCGGGGAGCTGTTTTTT. Translating it yields CASSLAVNTGELFF.

The rearrangement joins TRBV9 to TRBJ2-3, with 9 nucleotides matching TRBD2. The CDR3 has 16 residues. CDR1 is SGDLS, CDR2 YYNGEE, per germline. The V and J ends lost 4 bases and 4 bases, in that order; junction bases with no gene match: 10. CDR3 sequence (DNA): TGTGCCAGCAGCCCCCGGGCGGGAGGGCCGGCAGATACGCAGTATTTT. This encodes CASSPRAGGPADTQYF.

Note on this clone: An end of the junction does not agree with germline; a read error may underlie this. The rearrangement joins TRBV7-7 to TRBJ2-5, with TRBD2 matching over 16 bases. The CDR3 sequence is 19 residues long. Per germline, CDR1 SSHAT and CDR2 FNYEAQ (reference sequence). The CDR3 region has the DNA TGTGCTAGCAGCCCCGGGACTAGCGGGGGGGCGCGCATATCAGAGACCCAGTACTTC. It specifies CASSPGTSGGARISETQYF.

There are a few counts of this clone. The chain is built from TRBV9 and TRBJ2-7, with TRBD1 matching 9 bases. With 3 bases clipped from V and 3 bases from J, the junction kept 7 bases outside the gene matches. The germline CDR1 and CDR2 sequences are SGDLS and YYNGEE. There are 15 residues in the CDR3. CDR3: CASSATGTGNYEQYF. The CDR3 DNA follows: TGTGCCAGCAGCGCAACCGGGACAGGGAACTACGAGCAGTACTTC. Supplemented by reference TRBV9 and TRBJ2-7, the full variable domain reads DSGVTQTPKHLITATGQRVTLRCSPRSGDLSVYWYQQSLDQGLQFLIQYYNGEERAKGNILERFSAQQFPDLHSELNLSSLELGDSALYFCASSATGTGNYEQYFGPGTRLTVT.